This TCR beta chain was sequenced for a study of regulatory T cells in long-lasting Graves disease. The CDR3 has 15 amino acids. The germline gives CDR1 LNHDA, CDR2 SQIVND (reference sequence). In building TCR beta libraries, iRepertoire HTBI primers were used together with Arm-PCR of CDR3 regions. TCRdb recomputed calls from the multiplex PCR reads with MiXCR, one row per CDR3 protein. There are about 520,000 distinct CDR3 sequences in the sample; around 12% occur only once, and over 7% lies in the top ten. Study results and limitations: The analysis examined peripheral blood only and excluded thyroid tissue.

The time point denotes: newly diagnosed GD, antithyroid drugs for less than 3 months. The TCR library was made from RNA extracted from PBMCs. This clonotype was counted a few times. Its specificity is not known. The data were also submitted as part of a second study, on T cells in Graves' hyperthyroidism and ophthalmopathy. That source adds: A model using 13 V-J features told ophthalmopathy apart from stable hyperthyroidism.

The sequencing used peripheral blood mononuclear cells (PBMCs), collected at new diagnosis, from a patient treated with antithyroid drugs. The source of this sequence is a woman in her twenties or thirties with Graves disease. This chain links TRBV19 with TRBJ2-5, with 14 bases matching TRBD2. The DNA end is more similar to TRBJ2-1, so the J call may be wrong. The CDR3 loop is CASNRLAGGRNEQFF. CDR3 nucleotide sequence: TGTGCCAGTAACCGACTAGCGGGAGGGCGGAATGAGCAGTTCTTC.